The TCR beta chain under discussion was sequenced for a study of tissue T cells after allogeneic stem cell transplantation. The germline gives CDR1 SGHSA, CDR2 FRNQAP. This CDR3 has 15 amino acids. Germline trimming cut 7 bases from V and 0 bases from J; bases unmatched to any gene: 5. Assay used: immunoSEQ multiplex PCR; TCRdb lists only in-frame clones, some missing. The sample yields about 8,700 clones, 35% to 50% seen once. Regarding this clone: Gene names denote mouse genes. The read stops 1 residue short of the end of the CDR3; the missing end is completed from the germline J gene.

Described time point: mouse harvest day 7 after allogeneic transplant. Tail vein injection delivered 10^7 T-cell-depleted bone marrow cells and 10^6 splenic CD5+ T cells. B6 (H2b) cells into BALB/c (H2d) mice; tissues taken at day 7 or 14. This TCR was recovered from a female BALB/c mouse given C57BL/6 T cells with graft-versus-host disease after an allogeneic hematopoietic cell transplant. Source material: skin. This chain uses TRBV16 with TRBJ2-7, with TRBD2 identical over 11 bases. CDR3 DNA (partial): TGTGCAAGCACCCTCGACTGGGGGGGCTCCTATGAACAGTAC. This gives the protein CASTLDWGGSYEQY. Given in full, the CDR3 is CASTLDWGGSYEQYF.